The rows below give T cell receptor beta chains drawn from one sample of a study of T cell changes during pregnancy in multiple sclerosis. The repertoire was sequenced with immunoSEQ multiplex PCR; TCRdb's copy has only in-frame clones and lacks some. The sample carries under 80,000 clones, approximately 90% recorded once. The sequencing here drew on CD4+ T cells from peripheral blood mononuclear cells, taken in the second trimester of pregnancy. All receptors derive from a female donor with multiple sclerosis, enrolled in a pregnancy study. Each CDR3 is given with its conserved first and last residue. Fields, in order: clone size, J gene, D gene, V gene, CDR3 protein, CDR3 DNA. D genes are given only for firm matches. Not all rows give a size; the values are once, few, many and, for expanded clones, a class.

size: .; J: TRBJ2-3; D: TRBD2; V: TRBV5-1; CDR3: CASSLGTSGMIGDTQYF; DNA: TGCGCCAGCAGCTTGGGGACTAGCGGGATGATTGGGGATACGCAGTATTTT
size: .; J: TRBJ1-1; D: .; V: TRBV6-5; CDR3: CASSYSRVKNPEAFF; DNA: TGTGCCAGCAGTTACTCGAGGGTAAAAAATCCTGAAGCTTTCTTT
size: .; J: TRBJ2-3; D: TRBD2; V: TRBV11-1; CDR3: CASSSAGGFGDTQYF; DNA: TGTGCCAGCAGCTCCGCCGGGGGGTTTGGAGATACGCAGTATTTT
size: many; J: TRBJ2-7; D: .; V: TRBV6-5; CDR3: CASSSSAYEQYF; DNA: TGTGCCAGCAGTTCTAGCGCCTACGAGCAGTACTTC
size: .; J: TRBJ1-6; D: .; V: TRBV2; CDR3: CASMDSSSYNSPLHF; DNA: TGTGCCAGCATGGACTCCAGCTCCTATAATTCACCCCTCCACTTT
size: .; J: TRBJ2-7; D: .; V: TRBV2; CDR3: CASSAVSGYEQYF; DNA: TGTGCCAGCAGTGCCGTTTCGGGCTACGAGCAGTACTTC
size: .; J: TRBJ1-1; D: .; V: TRBV6-5; CDR3: CASSSPGDSTEAFF; DNA: TGTGCCAGCAGTTCCCCCGGGGATTCCACTGAAGCTTTCTTT
size: .; J: TRBJ1-1; D: .; V: TRBV9; CDR3: CASSVGVRGADTEAFF; DNA: TGTGCCAGCAGCGTAGGAGTAAGGGGCGCGGACACTGAAGCTTTCTTT
size: .; J: TRBJ1-1; D: TRBD1; V: TRBV6-4; CDR3: CASSEFQGAAEAFF; DNA: TGTGCCAGCAGTGAGTTTCAGGGGGCCGCTGAAGCTTTCTTT
size: .; J: TRBJ1-2; D: .; V: TRBV28; CDR3: CASITGSFNYGYTF; DNA: TGTGCCAGCATCACGGGATCCTTTAACTATGGCTACACCTTC
size: .; J: TRBJ2-3; D: .; V: TRBV7-3; CDR3: CASSLRRGSTDTQYF; DNA: TGTGCCAGCAGCTTAAGGCGGGGTAGCACAGATACGCAGTATTTT
size: .; J: TRBJ2-1; D: .; V: TRBV14; CDR3: CASSHLGGNEQFF; DNA: TGTGCCAGCAGCCACCTCGGGGGAAATGAGCAGTTCTTC
size: .; J: TRBJ2-2; D: TRBD2; V: TRBV18; CDR3: CASSPKTSGIDTGELFF; DNA: TGTGCCAGCTCACCCAAGACTAGCGGGATTGACACCGGGGAGCTGTTTTTT
size: .; J: TRBJ2-6; D: .; V: TRBV15; CDR3: CATSREGRSWANVLTF; DNA: TGTGCCACCAGCAGAGAGGGGCGTAGCTGGGCCAACGTCCTGACTTTC
size: .; J: TRBJ1-4; D: TRBD1; V: TRBV30; CDR3: CAGTGRTNEKLFF; DNA: TGTGCCGGGACAGGGAGGACTAATGAAAAACTGTTTTTT
size: .; J: TRBJ1-1; D: .; V: TRBV27; CDR3: CASSFQGGSTEAFF; DNA: TGTGCCAGCAGTTTTCAGGGAGGAAGCACTGAAGCTTTCTTT
size: .; J: TRBJ2-5; D: TRBD1; V: TRBV5-4; CDR3: CASSYPGQGAKTQYF; DNA: TGTGCCAGCAGCTATCCGGGACAGGGGGCAAAGACCCAGTACTTC
size: .; J: TRBJ1-5; D: .; V: TRBV7-8; CDR3: CASSRQLGQPQHF; DNA: TGTGCCAGCAGCCGACAGCTCGGTCAGCCCCAGCATTTT
size: .; J: TRBJ1-6; D: .; V: TRBV2; CDR3: CASSEDTGSGTPLHF; DNA: TGTGCCAGCAGTGAAGACACAGGGTCCGGCACACCCCTCCACTTT
size: .; J: TRBJ1-1; D: .; V: TRBV9; CDR3: CASSVESERVTEAFF; DNA: TGTGCCAGCAGCGTAGAGTCCGAGAGGGTCACTGAAGCTTTCTTT
size: .; J: TRBJ1-6; D: TRBD1; V: TRBV7-9; CDR3: CASSLEGQYNSPLHF; DNA: TGTGCCAGCAGCTTAGAGGGACAGTATAATTCACCCCTCCACTTT
size: .; J: TRBJ1-1; D: .; V: TRBV7-6; CDR3: CASSLVAQRNLGTEAFF; DNA: TGTGCCAGCAGCTTAGTGGCCCAACGAAACCTAGGCACTGAAGCTTTCTTT
size: .; J: TRBJ2-5; D: TRBD1; V: TRBV4-2; CDR3: CASSQLTGEETQYF; DNA: TGTGCCAGCAGCCAATTGACAGGGGAAGAGACCCAGTACTTC
size: .; J: TRBJ1-4; D: .; V: TRBV7-2; CDR3: CASSLGGYEKLFF; DNA: TGTGCCAGCAGCTTAGGAGGGTATGAAAAACTGTTTTTT
size: .; J: TRBJ2-7; D: .; V: TRBV6-1; CDR3: CASSEGQARREQYF; DNA: TGTGCCAGCAGTGAAGGACAGGCTCGGAGGGAGCAGTACTTC
size: .; J: TRBJ1-5; D: .; V: TRBV9; CDR3: CASSVEPGGQPQHF; DNA: TGTGCCAGCAGCGTAGAGCCGGGCGGGCAGCCCCAGCATTTT
size: once; J: TRBJ2-2; D: .; V: TRBV14; CDR3: CASSQGDWNTGELFF; DNA: TGTGCCAGCAGCCAAGGAGATTGGAACACCGGGGAGCTGTTTTTT
size: .; J: TRBJ2-7; D: .; V: TRBV6-1; CDR3: CASSERGNEQYF; DNA: TGTGCCAGCAGTGAGAGGGGGAACGAGCAGTACTTC
size: .; J: TRBJ2-1; D: .; V: TRBV5-1; CDR3: CASSEQQYNEQFF; DNA: TGCGCCAGCAGCGAACAGCAATACAATGAGCAGTTCTTC
size: .; J: TRBJ2-1; D: .; V: TRBV2; CDR3: CASTQDRNNEQFF; DNA: TGTGCCAGCACTCAGGACAGAAACAATGAGCAGTTCTTC
size: .; J: TRBJ2-2; D: TRBD2; V: TRBV5-1; CDR3: CASATSGIIGGELFF; DNA: TGCGCCAGCGCCACTAGCGGGATAATCGGCGGGGAGCTGTTTTTT
size: .; J: TRBJ1-2; D: TRBD1; V: TRBV11-2; CDR3: CASSSGTGSTINYGYTF; DNA: TGTGCCAGCAGCTCCGGGACAGGAAGCACGATAAACTATGGCTACACCTTC
size: .; J: TRBJ1-1; D: .; V: TRBV6-5; CDR3: CASLRRGETEAFF; DNA: TGTGCCAGCCTAAGGAGGGGAGAAACTGAAGCTTTCTTT
size: .; J: TRBJ2-7; D: .; V: TRBV7-8; CDR3: CASRLGDKFSYEQYF; DNA: TGTGCCAGCCGACTGGGGGACAAATTTTCCTACGAGCAGTACTTC
size: .; J: TRBJ1-6; D: .; V: TRBV4-1; CDR3: CASSQEGDWTPLHF; DNA: TGCGCCAGCAGCCAAGAAGGGGATTGGACACCCCTCCACTTT
size: .; J: TRBJ1-1; D: .; V: TRBV6-1; CDR3: CASERTAEAFF; DNA: TGTGCCAGCGAAAGAACGGCTGAAGCTTTCTTT
size: few; J: TRBJ1-6; D: .; V: TRBV7-9; CDR3: CASSRDEGGNSPLHF; DNA: TGTGCCAGCAGCCGGGACGAGGGAGGTAATTCACCCCTCCACTTT
size: .; J: TRBJ2-2; D: TRBD2; V: TRBV9; CDR3: CASSVASGRTGELFF; DNA: TGTGCCAGCAGCGTAGCTAGCGGGAGGACCGGGGAGCTGTTTTTT
size: .; J: TRBJ2-3; D: .; V: TRBV20-1; CDR3: CSSPAADTQYF; DNA: TGCAGTTCCCCCGCGGCAGATACGCAGTATTTT
size: .; J: TRBJ2-3; D: TRBD1; V: TRBV5-4; CDR3: CASSLLDRVTDTQYF; DNA: TGTGCCAGCAGCTTGCTGGACAGGGTCACAGATACGCAGTATTTT
size: .; J: TRBJ1-4; D: .; V: TRBV6-1; CDR3: CASSGMETQRLFF; DNA: TGTGCCAGCAGTGGTATGGAAACGCAGCGGCTGTTTTTT
size: .; J: TRBJ1-1; D: .; V: TRBV18; CDR3: CASSPPAGTHQAFF; DNA: TGTGCCAGCTCACCACCGGCAGGGACTCATCAAGCTTTCTTT
size: .; J: TRBJ2-2; D: TRBD1; V: TRBV7-2; CDR3: CASSFPDRGHGELFF; DNA: TGTGCCAGCAGCTTCCCGGACAGGGGTCACGGGGAGCTGTTTTTT
size: .; J: TRBJ1-3; D: TRBD1; V: TRBV7-2; CDR3: CASSPTGGTGNTIYF; DNA: TGTGCCAGCAGCCCGACAGGGGGAACTGGAAACACCATATATTTT
size: few; J: TRBJ1-5; D: .; V: TRBV19; CDR3: CASMEVGRGSNQPQHF; DNA: TGTGCCAGTATGGAGGTCGGCAGGGGTAGCAATCAGCCCCAGCATTTT